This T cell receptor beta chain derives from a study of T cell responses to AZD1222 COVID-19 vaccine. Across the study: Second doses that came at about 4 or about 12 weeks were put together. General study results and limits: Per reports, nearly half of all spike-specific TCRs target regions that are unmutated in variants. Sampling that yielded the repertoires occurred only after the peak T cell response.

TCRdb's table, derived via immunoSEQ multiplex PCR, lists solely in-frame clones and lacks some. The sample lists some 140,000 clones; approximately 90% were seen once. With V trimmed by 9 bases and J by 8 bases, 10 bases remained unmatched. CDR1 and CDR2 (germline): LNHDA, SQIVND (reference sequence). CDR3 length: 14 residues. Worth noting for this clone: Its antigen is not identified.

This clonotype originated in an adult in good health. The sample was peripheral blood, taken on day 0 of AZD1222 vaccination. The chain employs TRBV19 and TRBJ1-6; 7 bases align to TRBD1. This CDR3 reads CARCRDSDYSPLHF. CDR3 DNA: TGTGCCAGGTGTAGGGACAGCGATTATTCACCCCTCCACTTT.